A selection of T cell receptor beta chains follows, all from one sample in a study of blood T cell repertoires in COVID-19. Generated by immunoSEQ multiplex PCR, the TCRdb table keeps only in-frame clones and is missing some. Seen here are 380,000 or so clones, about 80% observed once, and the top ten hold 0.85% to 1.3%. Sequenced: peripheral blood. These receptors all stem from a human donor with acute or convalescent COVID-19. The donor label of this sample is uncertain. Both conserved end residues are part of each CDR3. A D gene is named only where the DNA matches it firmly. Only some rows state a clone size, as once, few, many or a class for expanded clones.

j_call clone_size cdr3_length v_call d_call cdr3_nt cdr3_aa
TRBJ2-2 . 14 TRBV2 TRBD2 TGTGCCAGAACTAGCGGGAGGAAAACCGGGGAGCTGTTTTTT CARTSGRKTGELFF
TRBJ1-4 . 14 TRBV15 . TGTGCCACCAGCAGAGATATAGATAATGAAAAACTGTTTTTT CATSRDIDNEKLFF
TRBJ1-2 . 13 TRBV7-7 . TGTGCCAGCGAGAGGACAGACTACTATGGCTACACCTTC CASERTDYYGYTF
TRBJ1-6 once 14 TRBV7-2 . TGTGCCAGCACCCTTAGGGGGGGGAATTCACCCCTCCACTTT CASTLRGGNSPLHF
TRBJ1-4 . 14 TRBV18 . TGTGCCAGCTCACCAGGTGCCCTCGGGGAGGAACTGTTTTTT CASSPGALGEELFF
TRBJ1-2 . 13 TRBV19 . TGTGCCAGTAAGGTCGCTCTAGGCTATGGCTACACCTTC CASKVALGYGYTF
TRBJ2-1 . 14 TRBV27 TRBD1 TGTGCCAGCAGTTCCCCCGACAGGGGCAATGAGCAGTTCTTC CASSSPDRGNEQFF
TRBJ2-4 . 14 TRBV19 TRBD2 TGTGCCAGTAGTGATTTAGCGGGAGGTCACATTCAGTACTTC CASSDLAGGHIQYF
TRBJ2-5 . 16 TRBV5-6 TRBD2 TGTGCCAGCAGCCTCCGACTAGCGGGAGTGTGGGAGACCCAGTACTTC CASSLRLAGVWETQYF
TRBJ1-6 once 17 TRBV7-8 TRBD1 TGTGCCAGCAGCTTAGTAGGGGGCGGGATGCGTAATTCACCCCTCCACTTT CASSLVGGGMRNSPLHF
TRBJ1-4 few 12 TRBV28 . TGTGCCAGCAGCACAACTAATGAAAAACTGTTTTTT CASSTTNEKLFF
TRBJ1-1 . 13 TRBV5-1 . TGCGCCAGCAGGGCCTTCTCGGGCACTGAAGCTTTCTTT CASRAFSGTEAFF
TRBJ2-2 few 15 TRBV6-5 TRBD2 TGTGCCAGCAGGGCCAGCGGGAGGAGTAGCGGGGAGCTGTTTTTT CASRASGRSSGELFF
TRBJ2-5 . 16 TRBV3-1/TRBV3-2 TRBD2 TGTGCCAGCAGCCAAGCGGGCGGGAGGGCGAGGGAGACCCAGTACTTC CASSQAGGRARETQYF
TRBJ1-1 once 14 TRBV6-5 . TGTGCCAGCAGCCAGGGACACTTGAACACTGAAGCTTTCTTT CASSQGHLNTEAFF
TRBJ1-3 . 14 TRBV30 . TGTGCCTGGAGTGTGGGTCCCTCAGGGAACACCATATATTTT CAWSVGPSGNTIYF
TRBJ2-7 . 14 TRBV5-5 TRBD2 TGTGCCAGCAGCTATAGAGCGGGAGCCTACGAGCAGTACTTC CASSYRAGAYEQYF
TRBJ1-6 . 15 TRBV3-1/TRBV3-2 TRBD1 TGTGCCAGCAGCCAAGGCAGGGGGCTTAATTCACCCCTCCACTTT CASSQGRGLNSPLHF
TRBJ1-4 . 13 TRBV30 . TGTGCCTGGAGTTCGGTCCTCGGTGAAAAACTGTTTTTT CAWSSVLGEKLFF
TRBJ1-5 . 14 TRBV7-8 . TGTGCCAGCAGCGTGACAGGAAAAAATCAGCCCCAGCATTTT CASSVTGKNQPQHF
TRBJ1-2 . 15 TRBV6-5 TRBD1 TGTGCCAGCAGGGGAACAGGGGTTTTTAACTATGGCTACACCTTC CASRGTGVFNYGYTF
TRBJ2-2 . 16 TRBV19 TRBD1 TGTGCCAGTAGTATCGTCGGACAGGGTTTAACCGGGGAGCTGTTTTTT CASSIVGQGLTGELFF
TRBJ2-7 . 14 TRBV7-6 . TGTGCCAGCAGCTCGGGGGACAGATCCTACGAGCAGTACTTC CASSSGDRSYEQYF
TRBJ2-7 . 15 TRBV5-1 TRBD1 TGCGCCAGCAGCTCCGGGACAGGCCGTTCCTACGAGCAGTACTTC CASSSGTGRSYEQYF
TRBJ2-3 . 15 TRBV30 TRBD2 TGTGCCTGGAGTGTATCCAGCGGGGTCACAGATACGCAGTATTTT CAWSVSSGVTDTQYF
TRBJ2-5 . 14 TRBV12-5 TRBD2 TGTGCTAGTGGTTTAGCCGGGACTAGGGAGACCCAGTACTTC CASGLAGTRETQYF
TRBJ2-3 . 15 TRBV3-1/TRBV3-2 TRBD2 TGTGCCAGCAGTTTGAGCGGGGTGAGCACAGATACGCAGTATTTT CASSLSGVSTDTQYF
TRBJ1-2 . 17 TRBV5-1 TRBD1 TGCGCCAGCAGCTTGGGGTTGCCAGGGGGCGCGCGGGTCGGCTACACCTTC CASSLGLPGGARVGYTF
TRBJ1-1 . 15 TRBV6-5 . TGTGCCAGCAGTTACTCACAGGGCTGGAACACTGAAGCTTTCTTT CASSYSQGWNTEAFF
TRBJ2-7 . 16 TRBV5-4 TRBD2 TGTGCCAGCAGCTTCCAGCTTGGCGGGGGGGCGTTCGAGCAGTACTTC CASSFQLGGGAFEQYF
TRBJ2-6 . 17 TRBV19 . TGTGCCAGTAGTATGGGGGACTTACCTCTTAGGGCCAACGTCCTGACTTTC CASSMGDLPLRANVLTF
TRBJ1-1 . 11 TRBV20-1 . TGCAGCCAAACTGCGAACACTGAAGCTTTCTTT CSQTANTEAFF
TRBJ2-2 . 17 TRBV9 TRBD2 TGTGCCAGCAGCTCTAGTAAGCGGGAGGGCCTCACCGGGGAGCTGTTTTTT CASSSSKREGLTGELFF
TRBJ1-5 . 18 TRBV19 TRBD1 TGTGCCAGTAGTCCTATCAGGGGGCTGGATAAGGGCAATCAGCCCCAGCATTTT CASSPIRGLDKGNQPQHF
TRBJ1-4 . 15 TRBV5-1 . TGCGCCAGCAGCTTGGGGACAGCCAACCAAGGGAAACTGTTTTTT CASSLGTANQGKLFF
TRBJ1-2 . 14 TRBV5-4 TRBD1 TGTGCCAGCAGTCAACAGGGGGCGCTTCCTGGCTACACCTTC CASSQQGALPGYTF
TRBJ1-2 once 17 TRBV19 TRBD1 TGTGCCAGTAGCCCCCAGACAGGGCTCTCCGCTAACTATGGCTACACCTTC CASSPQTGLSANYGYTF
TRBJ1-2 few 14 TRBV11-2 . TGTGCCAGCAGCTTATCCGGGGGTGACTATGGCTACACCTTC CASSLSGGDYGYTF
TRBJ1-1 . 15 TRBV5-5 . TGTGCCAGCAGCTTGGCTTGGAGTGTGGGCACTGAAGCTTTCTTT CASSLAWSVGTEAFF
TRBJ1-2 . 16 TRBV6-5 . TGTGCCAGCAGTTACTCTTTACGATCAGGGAACTATGGCTACACCTTC CASSYSLRSGNYGYTF
TRBJ1-3 few 15 TRBV5-1 . TGCGCCAGCAGCCCCCAGGCAGGCTCTGGAAACACCATATATTTT CASSPQAGSGNTIYF
TRBJ1-6 . 16 TRBV5-1 TRBD1 TGCGCCAGCAGACCCGGACAGGGGCCCTATAATTCACCCCTCCACTTT CASRPGQGPYNSPLHF
TRBJ1-3 once 14 TRBV5-6 . TGTGCCAGCAGCCCACAGTTCTCTGGAAACACCATATATTTT CASSPQFSGNTIYF
TRBJ2-1 . 13 TRBV10-2 . TGCGCCAGCGTACCAGCGGGTTACAATGAGCAGTTCTTC CASVPAGYNEQFF
TRBJ1-1 once 11 TRBV25-1 . TGTGCCAGCAGAACGGGCACTGAAGCTTTCTTT CASRTGTEAFF
TRBJ1-6 . 16 TRBV2 . TGTGCCAGCAGTGAAGTAGGGGGTGGGAATAATTCACCCCTCCACTTT CASSEVGGGNNSPLHF
TRBJ2-1 . 16 TRBV3-1/TRBV3-2 . TGTGCCAGCAGCCCCCGGAAGGGGCCGGTATTAAATGAGCAGTTCTTC CASSPRKGPVLNEQFF
TRBJ2-5 . 15 TRBV14 TRBD1 TGTGCCAGCAGCCGATGGACAGGGGGCTGGGAGACCCAGTACTTC CASSRWTGGWETQYF
TRBJ1-1 . 11 TRBV6-6 . TGTGCCAGCTGGGCGTACACTGAAGCTTTCTTT CASWAYTEAFF
TRBJ2-5 . 12 TRBV18 . TGTGCCAGCTCGGGGGGACAAGAGACCCAGTACTTC CASSGGQETQYF